This T cell receptor (beta chain) was obtained from a study of blood T cells in healthy people across ages. The sample, about 10 milliliters of peripheral blood, was drawn from each donor. Each sample used at least 7 million PBMCs. A second PCR, run for roughly 7 to 11 cycles, used a sample-barcoded 5' primer plus a J-beta primer mix. Each cDNA was tagged by a template-switch adaptor containing 12 random nucleotides. MiXCR, applied by TCRdb to the 5' RACE reads, yields one record per CDR3 protein. The sample includes 1.5 million to 2 million distinct CDR3 sequences, about 28% seen only once; the top ten take 7.7%. The V and J ends lost 6 bases and 4 bases respectively, with 14 bases between them. The CDR3 totals 14 residues. Germline V gene sequence: CDR1 SEHNR, CDR2 FQNEAQ (reference sequence).

This sequence joins TRBV7-9 and TRBJ2-3; TRBD1 is a possible D gene (6 bases). Sequenced sample: blood. The clonotype was recovered from a woman aged 30 to 39 in good health. The DNA of the CDR3 is TGTGCCAGCAGGAAGGACAGTAGCGCAGATACGCAGTATTTT. It specifies CASRKDSSADTQYF.